The entry that follows covers one TCR beta chain sequence. V lost 0 bases, J lost 3 bases, and 10 bases stayed unmatched. The CDR3 has 17 residues. Germline values: CDR1 MNHNS, CDR2 SASEGT. This sample stems from a study of shared clonotypes between healthy human individuals. On the study more broadly: Each donor's CD8 memory used one plate, CD8 naive two, each CD4 subset three.

The assay was immunoSEQ multiplex PCR, and TCRdb's table has in-frame clones only and misses some. This sample has 700,000 or so clones; around 72% occur once, and the top ten carry approximately 1.8%. The J gene is TRBJ2-7, the V gene TRBV6-1; 8 nucleotides agree with TRBD2. This clonotype originated in a woman between 25 and 40 years old in good health. Sequenced material: memory CD4+ T cells sorted from blood. The subset denotes: CD45RA-negative fraction. In nucleotides, the CDR3 is TGTGCCAGCAGTGAAGCGCTCGATGGGCTAGCGGGCTACGAGCAGTACTTC. This encodes CASSEALDGLAGYEQYF.